This is a list of T cell receptor beta chains from one sample in a study of cytomegalovirus exposure and HLA in healthy donors. Profiling relied on immunoSEQ multiplex PCR, and the TCRdb table lists in-frame clones only, not all of them. The table lists under 85,000 clones, about 74% of them singletons. Sequencing input: PBMCs. Receptors originate from a woman in her twenties or thirties in good health and CMV-seropositive. CDR3s include the opening cysteine and the closing phenylalanine or tryptophan.

V,CDR3
TRBV5-6,CASSLRQGSYGYTF
TRBV14,CASSSQGGNTEAFF
TRBV16,CASSNWDFQETQYF
TRBV10-3,CAVARDSSYEQYF
TRBV15,CATSRETGGSSKQYF
TRBV7-9,CASSLTGTVYGYTF
TRBV6-5,CASSRTGVGLAFF
TRBV15,CATSADRGFYEQYF
TRBV20-1,CSAFRNTEAFF
TRBV13,CASSLGAWGLYNYGYTF
TRBV29-1,CSVCRATNEKLFF
TRBV5-6,CASSWGRGEQYF
TRBV4-3,CASSQGTGGGTGELFF
TRBV9,CASSASSPRGEQYF
TRBV14,CASSPQNYGYTF
TRBV25-1,CASSEIDRGQETQYF